The 5 T cell receptor beta chains given below trace back to one sample, sequenced in a study of blood T cells in healthy people across ages. A second PCR, run for roughly 7 to 12 cycles, used a sample-barcoded 5' primer plus a J-beta primer mix. One entry per CDR3 protein results from TCRdb running MiXCR on the 5' RACE reads. The sample holds approximately 1,700,000 distinct CDR3 sequences, approximately 40% seen once. Specimen: blood. These receptors were taken from a human donor in good health.

Comment on this clonotype: The junction departs from germline at one end; a sequencing error may be responsible. This chain connects TRBV2 to TRBJ2-5, with D perhaps TRBD1 (5 bases). CDR1 is SNHLY, CDR2 FYNNEI, per germline. This CDR3 comprises 13 residues. This CDR3 is CASSWQGEETRYF. The DNA of the CDR3 is TGTGCCAGCTCCTGGCAGGGCGAAGAGACCCGGTACTTC.

This clonotype was counted only a few times. The chain recombines TRBV6-6 with TRBJ2-2, with a weak D call TRBD1 (5 bases). This CDR3 comprises 15 residues. Trimming stripped 0 bases from V and 9 bases from J, with 14 bases between. Germline V gene sequence: CDR1 MNHNY, CDR2 SVGAGI (reference sequence). The CDR3 here is CASSYSVARVRELFF. The CDR3 DNA reads TGTGCCAGCAGTTACTCAGTGGCCAGGGTGAGGGAGCTGTTTTTT.

The rearrangement joins TRBV2 to TRBJ2-5, with D hard to call. CDR1 and CDR2 (germline): SNHLY, FYNNEI. Trimming pared 7 bases from V and 2 bases from J, leaving 11 bases between. The CDR3 sequence is 13 residues long. CDR3 sequence (DNA): TGTGCCAGCACCCGTTTCGGTCAAGAGACCCAGTACTTC. Translation gives CASTRFGQETQYF.

The chain joins TRBV12-3 or TRBV12-4 to TRBJ2-4; 8 bases are a match to TRBD2. The CDR3 runs to 15 residues. J gave up 12 bases and V 5 bases, and 15 bases lay outside the gene matches. In nucleotides, the CDR3 is TGTGCCAGCAGTCACATAGCGGGGCCAGGAGAGACTCAGTACTTC. This codes for CASSHIAGPGETQYF.

This clonotype was picked up a small number of times. The chain couples TRBV4-1 to TRBJ2-3; 8 nucleotides match TRBD2. The germline gives CDR1 MGHRA, CDR2 YSYEKL. The trim removed 3 bases at V and 5 bases at J, leaving 7 bases unmatched. The CDR3 is 15 amino acids. This CDR3 reads CASSQVRGGLDTQYF. The DNA for the CDR3 is TGCGCCAGCAGCCAGGTCCGGGGGGGGTTAGATACGCAGTATTTT.